This TCR beta chain was obtained from a study of blood T cell repertoires in COVID-19. Study in general: There were acute and convalescent COVID-19 samples, and they came from the United States, Italy and Spain. The cDNA or gDNA used as material had been derived from T cells, B-cell-depleted T cells, or PBMCs.

J was trimmed by 5 bases and V by 6 bases; bases with no gene match: 10. Germline lookup yields CDR1 MDHEN and CDR2 SYDVKM. The CDR3 has 15 amino acids. Original methodology: Reference gene primer amplification gave nucleated cell count estimates. Clones were read by immunoSEQ multiplex PCR, and TCRdb kept only the in-frame ones, dropping some. The V and J calls and clone size are taken from that table; D and trimming were inferred from the DNA. The repertoire holds tens of thousands of clones, with 86% as singletons. This clone was detected a few times. The rearrangement joins TRBV28 to TRBJ2-7, with TRBD1 matching over 10 bases. The origin of this receptor is a man in his fifties with active COVID-19. Sequencing was done on a sample of peripheral blood. The CDR3 DNA reads TGTGCCAGCAGACCAACCGGGACAGGGGATGACGAGCAGTACTTC. Amino acid sequence: CASRPTGTGDDEQYF. The full variable domain, its missing parts supplied by reference TRBV28 and TRBJ2-7, is DVKVTQSSRYLVKRTGEKVFLECVQDMDHENMFWYRQDPGLGLRLIYFSYDVKMKEKGDIPEGYSVSREKKERFSLILESASTNQTSMYLCASRPTGTGDDEQYFGPGTRLTVT.